This TCR beta chain was retrieved from a study of blood T cell repertoires in COVID-19. In the source study's methods: Scientists estimated how many nucleated cells there were by amplifying reference gene primers. Clones were read by immunoSEQ multiplex PCR, and TCRdb kept only the in-frame ones, dropping some. Clone size and the V and J calls come from that table; the DNA yielded D and trimming. The sample consists of 250,000 or so clones, approximately 88% of them appearing once. The V gene's germline CDR1 is MNHEY and CDR2 SVGEGT. The CDR3 loop spans 14 amino acids. V shed 4 bases and J 7 bases; nucleotides not matched to a gene: 9.

The chain recombines TRBV6-2 or TRBV6-3 with TRBJ2-7; 8 bases map to TRBD1. The source is a woman aged 25 to 39 with acute or convalescent COVID-19. The sample taken for sequencing was peripheral blood. CDR3 sequence reads: CASSSGQGRWEQYF. As DNA, the CDR3 is TGTGCCAGCAGTTCCGGACAGGGCAGGTGGGAGCAGTACTTC.